Presented here are 27 T cell receptor beta chains from one specimen sequenced in a study of blood T cells in healthy people across ages. For the second PCR, which ran for about 6 to 12 cycles, a sample-barcoded 5' primer and a J-beta primer mix were used. MiXCR was run by TCRdb on the 5' RACE reads, yielding one entry per CDR3 protein. The sample comprises some 1.4 million distinct CDR3 sequences, 42% of which are singletons, and approximately 7.9% rests with the top ten. Sequencing input: blood. The receptors were gathered from a woman aged 18-35 years in good health.

This clonotype turned up a few times. V is TRBV12-3 or TRBV12-4 and J is TRBJ1-6, with 7 nucleotides matching TRBD1. CDR3 size: 17 residues. V gave up 6 bases and J gave up 3 bases; unmatched junction bases: 11. The CDR3 bases are TGTGCCAGCAGCTTTCGATGGGACAGCCTCTATAATTCACCCCTCCACTTT. It specifies CASSFRWDSLYNSPLHF.

The chain is built from TRBV7-2 and TRBJ2-6; TRBD1 agrees at 11 bases. The CDR3 has 19 residues. V gave up 6 bases and J gave up 0 bases; unmatched junction bases: 10. Germline V lookup: CDR1 SGHTA, CDR2 FQGNSA. CDR3 sequence reads: CASRKAGQGVTSGANVLTF. For the CDR3, the DNA is TGTGCCAGCAGGAAGGCGGGACAGGGGGTTACCTCTGGGGCCAACGTCCTGACTTTC.

In DNA, the CDR3 is TGTGCCAGCAGACAGGGGACTTCGGGTTTTGGCTACACCTTC. This translates into CASRQGTSGFGYTF. This rearrangement joins TRBV28 to TRBJ1-2; 7 nucleotides match TRBD1. The J segment lost 7 bases and the V segment lost 6 bases, leaving 11 bases of the junction unmatched. This CDR3 comprises 14 residues. The germline V gene has CDR1 MDHEN and CDR2 SYDVKM.

The V and J genes are TRBV12-3 or TRBV12-4 and TRBJ2-3; D remains ambiguous. The CDR3 length is 16 residues. Trimming pared 1 base from V and 0 bases from J, leaving 11 bases between. CDR3 in DNA: TGTGCCAGCAGTTTAGTTAGAGCAGCTAGCACAGATACGCAGTATTTT. Its translation is CASSLVRAASTDTQYF.

This clonotype was counted a single time. V and J are TRBV10-3 and TRBJ2-7; TRBD2 agrees at 7 bases. The trim removed 0 bases at V and 0 bases at J, leaving 5 bases unmatched. The CDR3 covers 16 residues. The germline V gene has CDR1 ENHRY and CDR2 SYGVKD. CDR3 region: CAISESNSGLSYEQYF. The CDR3 bases are TGTGCCATCAGTGAGTCGAATAGCGGGCTCTCCTACGAGCAGTACTTC.

The chain has TRBV20-1 and TRBJ1-6, with 8 nucleotides matching TRBD1. Trimming took 6 bases from V and 10 from J; bases not matched to a gene: 11. The CDR3 has 14 residues. Per germline, CDR1 DFQATT and CDR2 SNEGSKA (reference sequence). The CDR3 spells CSATVGQVKSPLHF. CDR3 DNA: TGCAGTGCGACGGTGGGACAGGTGAAGTCACCCCTCCACTTT.

A few counts support this clonotype. The V gene is TRBV11-2, the J gene TRBJ1-1, with 7 bases aligning to TRBD1. This CDR3 is 14 amino acids long. Germline V lookup: CDR1 SGHAT, CDR2 FQNNGV. The ends lost 5 bases at V and 5 bases at J; junction bases unmatched: 8. In DNA form, the CDR3 reads TGTGCCAGCAGCCTCCAGGGGGTTAGGACTGAAGCTTTCTTT. Protein: CASSLQGVRTEAFF.

V gene TRBV20-1 combines with J gene TRBJ2-5; D is possibly TRBD2 (6 bases). Germline V gene sequence: CDR1 DFQATT, CDR2 SNEGSKA (reference sequence). Trimming pared 6 bases from V and 7 bases from J, leaving 15 bases between. The CDR3 contains 12 residues. The CDR3 spells CSAAELGGTQYF. Here the CDR3 DNA reads TGCAGTGCCGCAGAACTCGGGGGGACCCAGTACTTC.

The CDR3 loop reads CSVRGTGGGEETQYF. CDR3 DNA: TGCAGCGTCCGAGGGACAGGGGGCGGGGAAGAGACCCAGTACTTC. The J gene is TRBJ2-7, the V gene TRBV29-1; 12 nucleotides line up with TRBD1. The end of the DNA fits TRBJ2-5 better, so the J call may be wrong. In germline, CDR1 is SQVTM, CDR2 ANQGSEA. The CDR3 covers 15 residues.

This sequence joins TRBV7-3 and TRBJ2-1, with D perhaps assigned TRBD1 or TRBD2 (5 bases each). V lost 1 base and J 2 bases, leaving 12 bases between the germline ends. Germline V gene sequence: CDR1 SGHTA, CDR2 FQGTGA. The CDR3 loop spans 16 amino acids. The chain's CDR3 is CASSLNLGEPYNEQFF. CDR3 bases: TGTGCCAGCAGCTTAAATTTGGGGGAACCCTACAATGAGCAGTTCTTC.

Of note for this clonotype: Relative to the germline gene, one junction end is altered; a read error may explain this. This sequence joins TRBV4-3 and TRBJ2-7, with D perhaps TRBD1 (6 bases). The CDR3 is made up of 16 amino acids. CDR1 is LGHNA and CDR2 is YSLEER in the germline V gene. CDR3 loop: CASSQDPGTPSYGQYF. The CDR3 bases are TGCGCCAGCAGCCAAGATCCGGGGACACCCTCCTACGGGCAGTACTTC.

The chain employs TRBV19 and TRBJ2-5, with D uncertain. This CDR3 is built from 16 residues. Germline CDR1 reads LNHDA; CDR2 reads SQIVND (reference sequence). Trimming shortened V by 5 bases and J by 1 base, and 17 bases separated the two germline ends. CDR3 protein: CASSPGWHGLQETQYF. The CDR3 nucleotides are TGTGCCAGTAGTCCAGGATGGCACGGCCTCCAAGAGACCCAGTACTTC.

This clonotype was observed a few times. J is TRBJ1-2 and V is TRBV12-3 or TRBV12-4; D is unresolved. This CDR3 is built from 13 residues. V gave up 1 base and J gave up 6 bases, with 9 bases separating them. The CDR3 nucleotides are TGTGCCAGCAGTTTAGGCCATCTAAATGGCTACACCTTC. The encoded protein is CASSLGHLNGYTF.

The CDR3 DNA reads TGTGCCAGCAGCTTATGGGGGGCTGGCAACAATGAGCAGTTCTTC. This sequence encodes CASSLWGAGNNEQFF. The V gene is TRBV7-3, the J gene TRBJ2-1; D possibly matches TRBD1 or TRBD2 (6 bases each). V was pared by 2 bases and J by 5 bases, with 13 bases between. The germline V gene has CDR1 SGHTA and CDR2 FQGTGA. This CDR3 comprises 15 residues. The whole variable domain, filled in from reference TRBV7-3 and TRBJ2-1, reads GAGVSQTPSNKVTEKGKYVELRCDPISGHTALYWYRQSLGQGPEFLIYFQGTGAADDSGLPNDRFFAVRPEGSVSTLKIQRTERGDSAVYLCASSLWGAGNNEQFFGPGTRLTVL.

The V and J genes are TRBV18 and TRBJ2-5; the match to TRBD1 covers 8 bases. The assigned J gene may be wrong: the sequence end matches TRBJ2-7 better. The CDR3 spans 15 residues. CDR1 and CDR2 from the germline V gene are KGHSH and LQKENI. The DNA for the CDR3 is TGTGCCAGCTCACCACCCGACAGGGGTTGGGACGAGCAGTACTTC. Translation gives CASSPPDRGWDEQYF.

Only a few counts were recorded for this clonotype. This chain links TRBV7-2 with TRBJ2-3, with 10 bases aligning to TRBD2. The CDR3 is 18 amino acids. J was trimmed by 2 bases and V by 7 bases; bases with no gene match: 15. CDR1 SGHTA and CDR2 FQGNSA come from the germline V gene. For the CDR3, the DNA is TGTGCCAGCAACATAGATAATAGCGGGGGGCCCCCCACAGATACGCAGTATTTT. This gives the protein CASNIDNSGGPPTDTQYF.

This clonotype has just one count. Its ends do not fully match the called genes, so a read error is possible. The rearrangement links TRBV20-1 to TRBJ2-1; tentatively, D is TRBD1 or TRBD2 (5 bases each). The CDR3 has 13 residues. Germline CDR1 DFQATT, CDR2 SNEGSKA (reference sequence). The DNA of the CDR3 is TGCAGTGCTCCCGAGGGGTCCTGCAATGAGCAGTTCTTC. This sequence encodes CSAPEGSCNEQFF.

This chain connects TRBV7-9 to TRBJ1-5; a possible D gene is TRBD1 (5 bases). V was shortened by 1 base and J by 6 bases, with 16 bases between the two germline ends. CDR3 length: 16 amino acids. The germline V gene has CDR1 SEHNR and CDR2 FQNEAQ (reference sequence). The CDR3 nucleotides read TGTGCCAGCAGCTTAGGAGGGGCAGGGTCTGTTCAGCCCCAGCATTTT. This sequence encodes CASSLGGAGSVQPQHF.

The chain has TRBV3-1 and TRBJ1-2, with D maybe TRBD1 (6 bases). This CDR3 is 14 amino acids long. Germline V gene lookup returns CDR1 LGHDT and CDR2 YNNKEL (reference sequence). The V end was cut by 4 bases, the J end by 6 bases, with 15 bases between. This CDR3 reads CASSRPSSGDGYTF. The CDR3, as DNA: TGTGCCAGCAGCCGCCCTTCGTCAGGGGATGGCTACACCTTC.

V usage is TRBV6-5 and J usage is TRBJ1-1; D is unresolved. The CDR3 consists of 15 residues. Looked up from germline, CDR1 is MNHEY and CDR2 is SVGAGI. The V gene lost 0 bases and the J gene lost 6 bases, with 14 bases spanning the gap. In DNA, the CDR3 is TGTGCCAGCAGTTACTCGACCAGCACGTACGCTGAAGCTTTCTTT. Translation: CASSYSTSTYAEAFF.

The J gene is TRBJ2-7, the V gene TRBV5-1, with D possibly being TRBD1 (7 bases). The V gene lost 4 bases and the J gene lost 4 bases, with 18 bases spanning the gap. The CDR3 length is 15 residues. Germline V gene sequence: CDR1 SGHRS, CDR2 YFSETQ. The CDR3 nucleotides read TGCGCCAGCAGCGACTCAGGGGGGCGGGGTTACGAGCAGTACTTC. This codes for CASSDSGGRGYEQYF. The full variable domain, completed using reference TRBV5-1 and TRBJ2-7, is KAGVTQTPRYLIKTRGQQVTLSCSPISGHRSVSWYQQTPGQGLQFLFEYFSETQRNKGNFPGRFSGRQFSNSRSEMNVSTLELGDSALYLCASSDSGGRGYEQYFGPGTRLTVT.

The chain joins TRBV20-1 to TRBJ2-1; no definite D call. Germline assignment: CDR1 DFQATT and CDR2 SNEGSKA (reference sequence). CDR3 size: 14 residues. Trimming removed 0 bases from V and 3 bases from J, with 9 bases in between. Written as DNA, the CDR3 is TGCAGTGCTAGAGAGCGGCGGAACTACAATGAGCAGTTCTTC. The encoded protein is CSARERRNYNEQFF.

The chain combines TRBV25-1 with TRBJ2-5; D gene unclear. This CDR3 is 11 amino acids long. Trimming left V 6 bases short and J 11 bases short, with 13 bases between. From germline, CDR1 is MGHDK and CDR2 SYGVNS. The CDR3 is CASSPAAEQYF. The CDR3 DNA sequence: TGTGCCAGCAGCCCGGCAGCTGAGCAGTACTTC. The full variable domain, with the rest looked up from reference TRBV25-1 and TRBJ2-5, is EADIYQTPRYLVIGTGKKITLECSQTMGHDKMYWYQQDPGMELHLIHYSYGVNSTEKGDLSSESTVSRIRTEHFPLTLESARPSHTSQYLCASSPAAEQYFGPGTRLLVL.

Here the CDR3 DNA reads TGTGCCACCAGTGATCCGGGACAGGGAGGCTATAATTCACCCCTCCACTTT. Encoded protein: CATSDPGQGGYNSPLHF. The chain uses TRBV24-1 and TRBJ1-6; 9 bases fit TRBD1. The J segment lost 3 bases and the V segment lost 3 bases, leaving 5 bases of the junction unmatched. Germline CDR1 reads KGHDR; CDR2 reads SFDVKD. The CDR3 is 17 residues long.

CDR3 loop: CASSLRGGGGYTF. The CDR3 coding sequence is TGTGCCAGCAGTCTCCGGGGGGGCGGTGGCTACACCTTC. This sequence joins TRBV27 and TRBJ1-2; tentatively, D is TRBD1 (6 bases). CDR1 MNHEY and CDR2 SMNVEV come from the germline V gene (reference sequence). The CDR3 consists of 13 residues. V lost 5 bases and J lost 7, with 14 bases in between.

This clonotype was counted only a few times. This CDR3 is CASSYIGQSYGYTF. CDR3 in DNA: TGTGCCAGCAGTTACATAGGGCAAAGCTATGGCTACACCTTC. V and J are TRBV6-5 and TRBJ1-2; D is unresolved. This CDR3 has 14 residues. The V end was cut by 2 bases, the J end by 4 bases, with 11 bases between. Per germline, CDR1 MNHEY and CDR2 SVGAGI.

This chain links TRBV2 with TRBJ2-1, with 9 bases fitting TRBD2. The V and J ends lost 10 bases and 3 bases, in that order; junction bases with no gene match: 4. The CDR3 is 13 amino acids. The germline gives CDR1 SNHLY, CDR2 FYNNEI. The CDR3 loop reads CATATSGYNEQFF. CDR3 DNA sequence: TGTGCCACCGCGACTAGCGGCTACAATGAGCAGTTCTTC. Using reference TRBV2 and TRBJ2-1 for the parts outside the CDR3, the full variable domain is EPEVTQTPSHQVTQMGQEVILRCVPISNHLYFYWYRQILGQKVEFLVSFYNNEISEKSEIFDDQFSVERPDGSNFTLKIRSTKLEDSAMYFCATATSGYNEQFFGPGTRLTVL.